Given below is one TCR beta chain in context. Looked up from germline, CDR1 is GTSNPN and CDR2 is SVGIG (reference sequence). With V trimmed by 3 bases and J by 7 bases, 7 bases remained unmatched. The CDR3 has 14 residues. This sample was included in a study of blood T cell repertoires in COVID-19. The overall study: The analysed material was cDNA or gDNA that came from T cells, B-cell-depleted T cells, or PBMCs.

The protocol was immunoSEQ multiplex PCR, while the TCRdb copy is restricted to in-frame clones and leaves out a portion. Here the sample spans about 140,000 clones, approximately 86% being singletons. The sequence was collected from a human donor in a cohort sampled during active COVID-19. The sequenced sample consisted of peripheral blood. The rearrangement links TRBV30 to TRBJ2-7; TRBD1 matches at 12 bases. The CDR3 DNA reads TGTGCCTGGAGCGGGACAGGGGGCCTACGGGAGCAGTACTTC. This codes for CAWSGTGGLREQYF.